One sample yielded the 16 T cell receptor beta chains listed below, sequenced in a study of T cell changes during pregnancy in multiple sclerosis. The method was immunoSEQ multiplex PCR; TCRdb's version includes in-frame clones alone and lacks a portion of them. Here the sample spans about 67,000 clones, less than 95% being singletons. The sample was peripheral blood, taken in the third trimester of pregnancy. These TCRs come from a female donor with multiple sclerosis, enrolled in a pregnancy study.

The count of this clone is one. The genes are TRBV18 and TRBJ1-2, with TRBD1 as a possible D gene (6 bases). With 4 bases removed from V and 6 bases from J, the gap between germline ends came to 18 bases. Germline lookup yields CDR1 KGHSH and CDR2 LQKENI. The CDR3 sequence is 15 residues long. The CDR3 region has the DNA TGTGCCAGCTCACTGACGACAGAGCCAGGGGATGGCTACACCTTC. Translating it yields CASSLTTEPGDGYTF.

The chain combines TRBV2 with TRBJ1-5, with 8 bases matching TRBD1. CDR3 length: 14 residues. V was clipped by 6 bases and J by 5 bases; unmatched bases: 6. Germline V lookup: CDR1 SNHLY, CDR2 FYNNEI. The CDR3 nucleotides read TGTGCCAGCAGCCGCGACAGGGGACATCAGCCCCAGCATTTT. Protein product: CASSRDRGHQPQHF.

V is TRBV12-5 and J is TRBJ2-6; 7 bases align to TRBD1. The germline V gene encodes CDR1 LGHNT and CDR2 FRNRAP. This CDR3 contains 16 residues. Losses at the gene ends were 4 bases for V and 2 bases for J; bases not matched to a gene: 5. CDR3 coding DNA: TGTGCTAGTGGTTCCCCACAGGGGACTGGGGCCAACGTCCTGACTTTC. Residues: CASGSPQGTGANVLTF.

The CDR3 DNA reads as TGTGCCAGCACGATACAGGGCACTAACTATGGCTACACCTTC. It yields the protein CASTIQGTNYGYTF. J is TRBJ1-2 and V is TRBV19; TRBD1 might be the D (6 bases). CDR1 is LNHDA, CDR2 SQIVND, per germline (reference sequence). V was cut by 9 bases and J by 0 bases, with 14 bases left in between. CDR3 length equals 14 residues.

This sequence joins TRBV7-9 and TRBJ1-1; TRBD1 agrees at 7 bases. This CDR3 is 11 amino acids long. Looked up from germline, CDR1 is SEHNR and CDR2 is FQNEAQ (reference sequence). V lost 11 bases, J lost 1 base, and 1 base stayed unmatched. The chain's CDR3 is CAGQANTEAFF. The CDR3 DNA reads as TGTGCCGGACAGGCGAACACTGAAGCTTTCTTT.

The chain uses TRBV6-5 and TRBJ2-7, with 11 bases aligning to TRBD2. CDR1 is MNHEY, CDR2 SVGAGI, per germline. V lost 2 bases to trimming and J lost 3 bases; unmatched junction nucleotides: 0. CDR3 length: 14 amino acids. CDR3 loop: CASSYTSGGYEQYF. The CDR3 nucleotides are TGTGCCAGCAGTTACACTAGCGGGGGCTACGAGCAGTACTTC.

The chain recombines TRBV5-4 with TRBJ2-1; the match to TRBD1 covers 12 bases. The germline CDR1 and CDR2 sequences are SGHNT and YYREEE (reference sequence). CDR3 length equals 16 residues. V was pared by 4 bases and J by 5 bases, with 7 bases of the junction left unmatched. The CDR3 spells CASSRGQGAPNNEQFF. CDR3 sequence (DNA): TGTGCCAGCAGCAGGGGACAGGGGGCTCCCAACAATGAGCAGTTCTTC.

V usage is TRBV6-1 and J usage is TRBJ1-2, with D tentatively TRBD1 (6 bases). Germline CDR1 reads MNHNS; CDR2 reads SASEGT. Trimming stripped 6 bases from V and 1 base from J, with 15 bases between. This CDR3 comprises 15 residues. The CDR3 region has the DNA TGTGCCAGCAGGACCCTTAGGACAGTTAACTATGGCTACACCTTC. Amino acid sequence: CASRTLRTVNYGYTF.

V usage is TRBV2 and J usage is TRBJ2-1, with a possible D match to TRBD2 (7 bases). Germline lookup yields CDR1 SNHLY and CDR2 FYNNEI. Trimming removed 3 bases at V and 10 bases at J, with 13 bases between. This CDR3 region has 13 residues. DNA of the CDR3: TGTGCCAGCAGTGAGCAGGGGCGGGGGGAGCAGTTCTTC. This encodes CASSEQGRGEQFF.

This chain links TRBV27 with TRBJ2-7, with a possible D match to TRBD1 (6 bases). CDR3 size: 15 residues. Germline lookup yields CDR1 MNHEY and CDR2 SMNVEV (reference sequence). V was trimmed by 1 base and J by 2 bases, leaving 12 bases between them. In nucleotides, the CDR3 is TGTGCCAGCAGTTTATTTGGCAGGGGTACCTACGAGCAGTACTTC. Protein: CASSLFGRGTYEQYF.

The chain links TRBV19 to TRBJ2-3; 9 nucleotides agree with TRBD1. Losses at the gene ends were 6 bases for V and 10 bases for J; bases not matched to a gene: 5. This CDR3 has 12 amino acids. Germline V gene sequence: CDR1 LNHDA, CDR2 SQIVND (reference sequence). CDR3 amino acids: CASRRDREAQYF. The CDR3 DNA is TGTGCCAGTAGGAGGGACAGGGAGGCGCAGTATTTT.

DNA of the CDR3: TGTGCCAGCAGTTTAGCGGGCTTTTACACAGATACGCAGTATTTT. Translation: CASSLAGFYTDTQYF. The J gene is TRBJ2-3, the V gene TRBV27; D possibly corresponds to TRBD2 (5 bases). This CDR3 contains 15 residues. The germline V and J ends were trimmed by 2 bases and 2 bases, with 11 bases remaining between them. In germline, CDR1 is MNHEY, CDR2 SMNVEV (reference sequence).

The V and J genes are TRBV6-5 and TRBJ1-1; 7 nucleotides match TRBD1. V trimming: 5 bases; J trimming: 5 bases; junction bases outside the gene matches: 5. The CDR3 length is 13 residues. From germline, CDR1 is MNHEY and CDR2 SVGAGI. CDR3 bases: TGTGCCAGCAGTAGAGGGGGCGGGACTGAAGCTTTCTTT. Translation gives CASSRGGGTEAFF.

The chain is built from TRBV18 and TRBJ2-2, with a weak D call TRBD2 (6 bases). Trimming stripped 6 bases from V and 3 bases from J, with 14 bases between. This CDR3 contains 15 residues. Germline lookup yields CDR1 KGHSH and CDR2 LQKENI. CDR3 loop: CASSEEVADTGELFF. DNA for the CDR3: TGTGCCAGCTCCGAGGAAGTAGCGGACACCGGGGAGCTGTTTTTT.

The chain uses TRBV13 and TRBJ2-7, with no clear D. V was shortened by 5 bases and J by 2 bases, with 10 bases between the two germline ends. Germline CDR1 PRHDT, CDR2 FYEKMQ (reference sequence). The CDR3 extends over 13 amino acids. The CDR3, as DNA: TGTGCCAGCAGCCAGGTCCGTACCTACGAGCAGTACTTC. Amino acid sequence: CASSQVRTYEQYF.

The chain employs TRBV7-9 and TRBJ1-3; 8 bases agree with TRBD1. The CDR3 runs to 14 residues. Germline V gene sequence: CDR1 SEHNR, CDR2 FQNEAQ (reference sequence). The ends lost 5 bases at V and 6 bases at J; junction bases unmatched: 6. The CDR3 sequence: CASSTSTGVNTIYF. CDR3 in DNA: TGTGCCAGCAGCACCTCGACAGGGGTAAACACCATATATTTT.